This T cell receptor beta chain appears in the sequencing data of a study of blood T cell repertoires in COVID-19. The ends were cut back, 7 bases at V and 2 bases at J, with 9 bases in the middle. CDR3 length: 14 amino acids. This table comes from immunoSEQ multiplex PCR, and its TCRdb copy is limited to in-frame clones, with some not included. The data show 50,000 to 85,000 clones, around three quarters seen once. This clone occurred a few times. This clonotype originated in a human donor in a cohort sampled during active COVID-19. Sequencing input: peripheral blood. The chain uses TRBV23-1 and TRBJ2-6; no reliable D call. TRBV23-1 carries the ORF label, with uncertain function. The CDR3 protein is CASTPVAGANVLTF. CDR3 in DNA: TGCGCCAGCACCCCGGTGGCTGGGGCCAACGTCCTGACTTTC.